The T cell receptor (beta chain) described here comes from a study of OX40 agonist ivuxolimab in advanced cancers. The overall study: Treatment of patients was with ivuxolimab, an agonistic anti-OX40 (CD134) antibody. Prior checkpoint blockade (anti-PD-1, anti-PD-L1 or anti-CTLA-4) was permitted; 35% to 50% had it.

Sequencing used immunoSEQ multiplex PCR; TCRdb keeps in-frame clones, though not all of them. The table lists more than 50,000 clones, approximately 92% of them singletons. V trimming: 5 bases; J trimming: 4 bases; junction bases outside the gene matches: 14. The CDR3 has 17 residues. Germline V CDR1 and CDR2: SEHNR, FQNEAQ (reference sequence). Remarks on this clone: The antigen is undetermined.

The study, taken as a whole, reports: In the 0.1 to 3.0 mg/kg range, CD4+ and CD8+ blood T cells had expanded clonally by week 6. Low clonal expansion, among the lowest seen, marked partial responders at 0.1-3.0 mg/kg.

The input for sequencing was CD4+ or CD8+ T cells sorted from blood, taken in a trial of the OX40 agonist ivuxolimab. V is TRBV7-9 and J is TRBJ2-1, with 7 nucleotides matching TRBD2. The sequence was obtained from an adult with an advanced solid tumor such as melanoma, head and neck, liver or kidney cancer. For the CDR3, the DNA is TGTGCCAGCAGCGAATGGGCTCTAGCGGAACCTTACAATGAGCAGTTCTTC. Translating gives CASSEWALAEPYNEQFF.